These 3 T cell receptor beta chains were all obtained from the same sample, sequenced in a study of cytomegalovirus exposure and HLA in healthy donors. The PCR employed 60 Vbeta primers together with 13 Jbeta primers. This table comes from immunoSEQ multiplex PCR, and its TCRdb copy is limited to in-frame clones, with some not included. The sample carries about 160,000 clones, 80% recorded once. The specimen was PBMCs. The receptor source for this set is a woman between 50 and 59 years old in good health and CMV-seronegative.

The gene calls are TRBV7-2 and TRBJ2-3; D gene ambiguous. Germline V gives CDR1 SGHTA, CDR2 FQGNSA. The V gene lost 3 bases and the J gene lost 3 bases, with 4 bases spanning the gap. The CDR3 extends over 12 amino acids. The CDR3, as DNA: TGTGCCAGCAGCTTGCGGACAGATACGCAGTATTTT. Amino acid sequence: CASSLRTDTQYF.

This clone was seen only a few times. In the same sample, other DNA sequences code for this CDR3. The CDR3, as DNA: TGTGCCAGCTCCCGAGCCTCCTCTGGAAACACCATATATTTT. Translated: CASSRASSGNTIYF. V is TRBV28 and J is TRBJ1-3; D is ambiguous. CDR3 length equals 14 residues. CDR1 and CDR2 (germline): MDHEN, SYDVKM. With 8 bases removed from V and 0 bases from J, the gap between germline ends came to 11 bases.

This rearrangement joins TRBV9 to TRBJ2-3, with D uncertain. With 0 bases removed from V and 5 bases from J, the gap between germline ends came to 10 bases. CDR1 is SGDLS, CDR2 YYNGEE, per germline. There are 14 residues in the CDR3. This CDR3 reads CASSVAAGGDTQYF. As DNA, the CDR3 is TGTGCCAGCAGCGTAGCGGCAGGTGGAGATACGCAGTATTTT.